This T cell receptor (beta chain) was sequenced for a study of blood T cell repertoires in COVID-19. Profiled with immunoSEQ multiplex PCR; TCRdb holds only in-frame clones, not every one. The profile shows approximately 280,000 clones, roughly 86% of them singletons. The germline gives CDR1 SGHVS, CDR2 FNYEAQ. V was trimmed by 5 bases and J by 3 bases, leaving 11 bases between them. This CDR3 spans 13 amino acids. The sample consisted of PBMCs or T cells enriched from blood (not recorded which). This chain uses TRBV7-6 with TRBJ2-7; TRBD2 is a possible D gene (5 bases). The sequence was obtained from a woman aged 55-75 years who had recovered from COVID-19. CDR3 residues: CASSPGNLYEQYF. The CDR3, as DNA: TGTGCCAGCAGCCCCGGGAATCTCTACGAGCAGTACTTC.